Shown below are 11 T cell receptor beta chains from a single sample sequenced in a study of T cells expressing NK-cell markers. No DNA is given; TCRdb re-called the 5' RACE reads and lists each CDR3 protein once. This repertoire includes 400,000 to 550,000 distinct CDR3 sequences. Material: blood T cells: a sorted CD56 or NKG2C T cell subset, CD4+ or CD8+ T cells, or bulk PBMC T cells (not recorded which). These receptors all come from a woman aged 18-69 years in good health.

The chain uses TRBV7-3 and TRBJ1-6; the TCRdb call, TRBD1, lacks DNA for checking. The CDR3 extends over 14 amino acids. Per germline, CDR1 SGHTA and CDR2 FQGTGA. CDR3 region: CASSHTGGVSPLHF.

The chain has TRBV20-1 and TRBJ1-2; TCRdb lists TRBD1, though no DNA is available to test this call. CDR1 is DFQATT and CDR2 is SNEGSKA in the germline V gene (reference sequence). This CDR3 is built from 14 residues. CDR3 region: CSAPHWGRNYGYTF.

The chain employs TRBV28 and TRBJ2-7; the D call from TCRdb, TRBD2, cannot be confirmed without DNA. CDR1 and CDR2 from the germline V gene are MDHEN and SYDVKM. CDR3 size: 15 residues. This CDR3 is CASSLSSDGGNEQYF.

This rearrangement joins TRBV7-9 to TRBJ1-1; no DNA is available, so the TRBD1 call from TCRdb remains unchecked. The CDR3 totals 13 residues. Germline CDR1 and CDR2: SEHNR and FQNEAQ (reference sequence). CDR3 amino acids: CASSLEGRVEAFF.

V usage is TRBV25-1 and J usage is TRBJ2-1; the D gene TCRdb calls, TRBD1, cannot be checked with no DNA. CDR1 MGHDK and CDR2 SYGVNS come from the germline V gene. This CDR3 region has 15 residues. CDR3 loop: CASSVKTGGTGEQFF.

This chain connects TRBV10-3 to TRBJ2-3; as DNA is missing, the TRBD1 call by TCRdb cannot be tested. The CDR3 totals 14 residues. Germline loops: CDR1 ENHRY, CDR2 SYGVKD. The CDR3 sequence is CAISVGGGADTQYF.

The genes are TRBV5-4 and TRBJ2-1; as DNA is missing, the TRBD1 call by TCRdb cannot be tested. This CDR3 comprises 15 residues. Germline V gene sequence: CDR1 SGHNT, CDR2 YYREEE (reference sequence). This CDR3 is CASNPRGVWDNEQFF. Complete variable domain (other parts from reference TRBV5-4 and TRBJ2-1): ETGVTQSPTHLIKTRGQQVTLRCSSQSGHNTVSWYQQALGQGPQFIFQYYREEENGRGNFPPRFSGLQFPNYSSELNVNALELDDSALYLCASNPRGVWDNEQFFGPGTRLTVL.

The rearrangement joins TRBV25-1 to TRBJ2-5; the TRBD2 assignment by TCRdb is unverifiable without DNA. Looked up from germline, CDR1 is MGHDK and CDR2 is SYGVNS. The CDR3 length is 17 residues. The CDR3 region is CASSDPGLAGGFETQYF.

The V and J genes are TRBV5-5 and TRBJ2-1; the TRBD1 assignment by TCRdb is unverifiable without DNA. Germline V gene data show CDR1 as SGHKS and CDR2 as YYEKEE (reference sequence). This CDR3 is built from 16 residues. This CDR3 is CASSLLQRPSYNEQFF.

The V call is TRBV23-1, the J call TRBJ1-4; TCRdb picks TRBD1, but there is no DNA to check that call. TRBV23-1 counts as an open reading frame of uncertain function. This CDR3 spans 16 amino acids. The chain's CDR3 is CASSQPTGADGEKLFF.

The V and J genes are TRBV3-1 and TRBJ2-1; TCRdb designates TRBD2, a call that cannot be tested without DNA. The germline V gene encodes CDR1 LGHDT and CDR2 YNNKEL (reference sequence). The CDR3 has 18 amino acids. The CDR3 protein is CASSQEDRLAGGLNEQFF.